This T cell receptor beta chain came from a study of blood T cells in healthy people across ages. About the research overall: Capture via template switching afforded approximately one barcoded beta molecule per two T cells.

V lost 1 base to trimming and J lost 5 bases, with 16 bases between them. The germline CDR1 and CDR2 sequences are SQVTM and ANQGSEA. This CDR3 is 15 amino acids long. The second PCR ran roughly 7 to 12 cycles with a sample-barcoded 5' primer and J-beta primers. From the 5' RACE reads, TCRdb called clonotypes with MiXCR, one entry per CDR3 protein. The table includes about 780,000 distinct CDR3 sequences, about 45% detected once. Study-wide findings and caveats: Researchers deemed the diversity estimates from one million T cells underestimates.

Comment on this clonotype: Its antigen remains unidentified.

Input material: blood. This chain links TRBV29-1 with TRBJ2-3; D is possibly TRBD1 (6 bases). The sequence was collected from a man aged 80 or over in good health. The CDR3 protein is CSVEGGAGDKDTQYF. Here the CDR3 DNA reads TGCAGCGTTGAAGGTGGGGCAGGGGATAAAGATACGCAGTATTTT.